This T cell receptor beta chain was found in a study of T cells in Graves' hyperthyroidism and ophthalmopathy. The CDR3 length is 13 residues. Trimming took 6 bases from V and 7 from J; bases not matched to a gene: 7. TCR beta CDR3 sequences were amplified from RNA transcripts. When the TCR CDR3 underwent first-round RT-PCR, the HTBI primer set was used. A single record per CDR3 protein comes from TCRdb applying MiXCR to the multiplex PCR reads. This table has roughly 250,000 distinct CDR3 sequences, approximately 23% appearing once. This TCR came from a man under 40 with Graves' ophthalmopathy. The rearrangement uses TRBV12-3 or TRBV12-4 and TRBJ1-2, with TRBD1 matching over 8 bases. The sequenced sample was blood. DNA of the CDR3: TGTGCCAGCAGCCCTACAGGGGGAAGTGGCTACACCTTC. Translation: CASSPTGGSGYTF.